A few counts support the clone carrying this T cell receptor beta chain. Its antigen is as yet unknown. The CDR3 has 14 residues. The germline CDR1 and CDR2 sequences are SGHDT and YYEEEE. Deletions cut 1 base from V and 2 bases from J, with 9 bases between. This entry belongs to a study of T cells after yellow fever vaccination. For the study at large: With SMART-Seq v4 Ultra Low Input, the fractions containing low cell numbers were prepared.

Template switching by 5'RACE produced TCR cDNA, adding a universal primer site and UMIs. MiXCR, applied by TCRdb to the 5' RACE reads, yields one record per CDR3 protein. The sample has some 320,000 distinct CDR3 sequences; 8.7% are singletons. Study-level findings and limits: The secondary response peaked faster, at day 5 versus 15, but was weaker. Reappearance after the booster was observed for most primary-vaccination clones (96% CD4, over 70% CD8).

The sequences come from PBMCs, collected on the day of the first yellow fever vaccination. The V and J genes are TRBV5-6 and TRBJ2-5, with no clear D. This TCR was sampled from a man younger than 30 who received the YFV17D yellow fever vaccine. CDR3 sequence (DNA): TGTGCCAGCAGCTTGATGCCAGTACAAGAGACCCAGTACTTC. It encodes CASSLMPVQETQYF.